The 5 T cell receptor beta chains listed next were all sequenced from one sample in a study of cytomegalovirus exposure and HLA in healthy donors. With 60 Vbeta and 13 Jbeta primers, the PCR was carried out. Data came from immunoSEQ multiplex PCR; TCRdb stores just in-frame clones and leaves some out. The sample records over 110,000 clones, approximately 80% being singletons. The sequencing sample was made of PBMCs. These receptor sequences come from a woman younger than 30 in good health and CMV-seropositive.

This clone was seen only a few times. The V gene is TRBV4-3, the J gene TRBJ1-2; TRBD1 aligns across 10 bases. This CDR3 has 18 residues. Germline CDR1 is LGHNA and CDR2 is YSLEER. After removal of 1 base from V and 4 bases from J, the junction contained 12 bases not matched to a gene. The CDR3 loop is CASSQAPTPTGGGYGYTF. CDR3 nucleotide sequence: TGCGCCAGCAGCCAAGCTCCTACCCCGACAGGGGGCGGCTATGGCTACACCTTC.

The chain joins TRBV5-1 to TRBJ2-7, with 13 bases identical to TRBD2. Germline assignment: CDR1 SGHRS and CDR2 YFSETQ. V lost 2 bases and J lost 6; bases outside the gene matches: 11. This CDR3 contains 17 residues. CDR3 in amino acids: CASSFYRTSGGFCEQYF. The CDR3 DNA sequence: TGCGCCAGCAGCTTTTACCGGACTAGCGGGGGATTCTGCGAGCAGTACTTC.

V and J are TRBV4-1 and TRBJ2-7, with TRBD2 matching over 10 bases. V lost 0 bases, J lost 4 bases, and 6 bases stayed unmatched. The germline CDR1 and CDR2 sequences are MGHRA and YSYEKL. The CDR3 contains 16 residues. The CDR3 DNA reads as TGCGCCAGCAGCCAAGAGAAAACTAGCGGGGTTTACGAGCAGTACTTC. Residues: CASSQEKTSGVYEQYF.

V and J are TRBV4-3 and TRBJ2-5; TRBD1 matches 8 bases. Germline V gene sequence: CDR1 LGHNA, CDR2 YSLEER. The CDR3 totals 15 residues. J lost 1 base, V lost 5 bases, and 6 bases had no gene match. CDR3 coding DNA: TGCGCCAGCAGCGCGGGACAGGCCCTCCAAGAGACCCAGTACTTC. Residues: CASSAGQALQETQYF.

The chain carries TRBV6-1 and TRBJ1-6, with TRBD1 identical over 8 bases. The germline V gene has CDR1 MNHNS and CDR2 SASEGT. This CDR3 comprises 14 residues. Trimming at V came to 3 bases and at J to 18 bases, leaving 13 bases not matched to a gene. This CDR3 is CASSDGDRLWGRHF. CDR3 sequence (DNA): TGTGCCAGCAGTGATGGGGACAGGCTTTGGGGTCGCCACTTT.